This T cell receptor beta chain was obtained from a study of human T cells and chemical hapten exposure. Study as a whole: Variation in per-sample TCR yields came mainly from small pooled library volume differences.

Overall study results and limits: Versus controls, expanded TCRs had significantly more large CDR3 similarity clusters.

MiXCR, run by TCRdb on the RACE reads, gives a single entry per CDR3 protein. The table has about 89,000 distinct CDR3 sequences, 9.5% to 11% seen once. The table lists this clonotype with a few counts. Its antigen is unknown. V was clipped by 5 bases and J by 12 bases, with 18 bases between them. CDR3 length: 13 amino acids. The V gene's germline CDR1 is SGHTA and CDR2 FQGNSA. Time point of the sample: patch test 2, 6 weeks after DPC sensitization. The treatment denotes: therapeutic diphenylcyclopropenone sensitization with weekly scalp DPC. Unfractionated whole blood yielded the extracted total RNA. This clonotype was sampled from a man in his forties or fifties with alopecia areata. Some clones in this sample may be carry-over from other donors' samples. This chain uses TRBV7-2 with TRBJ2-3; possibly TRBD1 or TRBD2 for D (5 bases each). This specimen was whole blood, taken in connection with sensitization to the hapten diphenylcyclopropenone (DPC). CDR3 sequence (DNA): TGTGCCAGCAGCCCCAAAGGGGTAGGGAGACAGTATTTT. This codes for CASSPKGVGRQYF.